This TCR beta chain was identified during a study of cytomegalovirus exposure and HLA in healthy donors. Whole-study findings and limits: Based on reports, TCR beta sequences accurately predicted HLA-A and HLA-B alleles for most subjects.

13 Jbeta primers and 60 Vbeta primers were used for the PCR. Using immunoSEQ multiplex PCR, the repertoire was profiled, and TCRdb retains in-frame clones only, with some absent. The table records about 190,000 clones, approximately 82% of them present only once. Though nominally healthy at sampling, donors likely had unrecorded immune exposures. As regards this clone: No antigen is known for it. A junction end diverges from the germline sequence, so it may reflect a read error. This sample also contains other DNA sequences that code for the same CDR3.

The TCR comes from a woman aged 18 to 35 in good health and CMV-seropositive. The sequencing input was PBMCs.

The CDR3 DNA is TGTGCCAGCAGCTTAGTGGGGGGATCGGACAGGCCACCCGGGGAGTTGTTTTTT. Translation gives CASSLVGGSDRPPGELFF. The chain employs TRBV7-6 and TRBJ2-2, with D maybe TRBD1 (7 bases). This CDR3 spans 18 amino acids. Looked up from germline, CDR1 is SGHVS and CDR2 is FNYEAQ. Full variable domain (missing parts from reference TRBV7-6 and TRBJ2-2): GAGVSQSPRYKVTKRGQDVALRCDPISGHVSLYWYRQALGQGPEFLTYFNYEAQQDKSGLPNDRFSAERPEGSISTLTIQRTEQRDSAMYRCASSLVGGSDRPPGELFFGEGSRLTVL.